A single sample gave rise to the 9 T cell receptor beta chains below, sequenced in a study of cytomegalovirus exposure and HLA in healthy donors. A multiplex PCR was run with 60 Vbeta primers and 13 Jbeta primers. Assay used: immunoSEQ multiplex PCR; TCRdb lists only in-frame clones, some missing. The sample holds 160,000 or so clones, over 80% seen once. The sample taken for sequencing was PBMCs. Source of these receptors: a middle-aged man in good health and CMV-seropositive.

This clone was counted a few times. The V call is TRBV18, the J call TRBJ1-1; D not resolved. CDR3 length: 15 amino acids. The ends were cut back, 3 bases at V and 4 bases at J, with 15 bases in the middle. Germline CDR1 and CDR2: KGHSH and LQKENI. The CDR3 DNA follows: TGTGCCAGCTCACCCGGTTTGAGGGAGGCCACTGAAGCTTTCTTT. Translation gives CASSPGLREATEAFF.

The chain has TRBV27 and TRBJ2-5; 9 positions match TRBD2. V lost 6 bases to trimming and J lost 5 bases; unmatched junction nucleotides: 7. CDR3 length: 14 residues. Germline loops: CDR1 MNHEY, CDR2 SMNVEV (reference sequence). CDR3 DNA: TGTGCCAGCAGACCCGCGGGAGGGTGGGAGACCCAGTACTTC. This translates into CASRPAGGWETQYF.

This clone occurred a few times. The chain is built from TRBV19 and TRBJ1-1, with TRBD1 matching over 9 bases. Germline CDR1 reads LNHDA; CDR2 reads SQIVND (reference sequence). CDR3 length: 14 amino acids. V trimming: 7 bases; J trimming: 5 bases; junction bases outside the gene matches: 8. CDR3 residues: CASKPRDRVTEAFF. In nucleotides, the CDR3 is TGTGCCAGTAAACCACGGGACAGGGTTACTGAAGCTTTCTTT.

The V call is TRBV2, the J call TRBJ2-3, with D maybe TRBD1 (6 bases). The CDR3 has 13 amino acids. V gave up 9 bases and J gave up 2 bases, with 12 bases separating them. The germline V gene encodes CDR1 SNHLY and CDR2 FYNNEI. The CDR3 is CASSQGPTDTQYF. Written as DNA, the CDR3 is TGTGCCAGTTCACAGGGCCCCACAGATACGCAGTATTTT.

The chain carries TRBV28 and TRBJ1-1; TRBD1 matches at 7 bases. The CDR3 is made up of 16 amino acids. The trim removed 5 bases at V and 1 base at J, leaving 10 bases unmatched. The germline CDR1 and CDR2 sequences are MDHEN and SYDVKM. CDR3 amino acids: CASSPYLGQTNTEAFF. The CDR3 DNA follows: TGTGCCAGCAGTCCCTACTTGGGACAGACGAACACTGAAGCTTTCTTT. The variable domain in full, completed from reference TRBV28 and TRBJ1-1, reads DVKVTQSSRYLVKRTGEKVFLECVQDMDHENMFWYRQDPGLGLRLIYFSYDVKMKEKGDIPEGYSVSREKKERFSLILESASTNQTSMYLCASSPYLGQTNTEAFFGQGTRLTVV.

The genes are TRBV28 and TRBJ2-2; D may be TRBD2 (6 bases). Germline values: CDR1 MDHEN, CDR2 SYDVKM. The V end lost 7 bases, the J end lost 6 bases, and 9 bases lay between the germline ends. The CDR3 contains 12 residues. DNA of the CDR3: TGTGCCAGCAAGACTAGGGCCGGGGAGCTGTTTTTT. Amino acid sequence: CASKTRAGELFF.

The CDR3 loop reads CASSVDPGSDTQYF. Here the CDR3 DNA reads TGTGCCAGCAGCGTAGACCCGGGTTCAGATACGCAGTATTTT. The chain joins TRBV9 to TRBJ2-3; D uncertain. Trimming stripped 0 bases from V and 4 bases from J, with 9 bases between. Germline V gene data show CDR1 as SGDLS and CDR2 as YYNGEE. The CDR3 length is 14 residues.

The V gene is TRBV29-1, the J gene TRBJ1-2, with TRBD1 as a possible D gene (5 bases). The germline CDR1 and CDR2 sequences are SQVTM and ANQGSEA. The length of the CDR3 is 12 residues. Trimming removed 4 bases from V and 7 bases from J, with 13 bases in between. For the CDR3, the DNA is TGCAGCGTTGCAGCCTTGGGGGGTGGCTACACCTTC. As protein: CSVAALGGGYTF.

The CDR3 coding sequence is TGTGCCAGTAACCCTACAATGGGGCTGAACTATGGCTACACCTTC. Amino acids: CASNPTMGLNYGYTF. The chain has TRBV19 and TRBJ1-2; D possibly corresponds to TRBD1 (5 bases). The CDR3 contains 15 residues. With 7 bases removed from V and 2 bases from J, the gap between germline ends came to 17 bases. The germline V gene encodes CDR1 LNHDA and CDR2 SQIVND (reference sequence). The variable domain in full, completed from reference TRBV19 and TRBJ1-2, reads DGGITQSPKYLFRKEGQNVTLSCEQNLNHDAMYWYRQDPGQGLRLIYYSQIVNDFQKGDIAEGYSVSREKKESFPLTVTSAQKNPTAFYLCASNPTMGLNYGYTFGSGTRLTVV.